Below are 14 T cell receptor beta chains sequenced from a single sample in a study of T cells in Graves' hyperthyroidism and ophthalmopathy. The source material, RNA transcripts, was used to amplify TCR beta CDR3 regions. HTBI primers were used for first-round RT-PCR of the TCR CDR3. TCRdb redid the calling of the multiplex PCR reads with MiXCR, one entry per CDR3 protein. The sample records about 360,000 distinct CDR3 sequences, roughly 14% being singletons. Source material: blood. These receptors all come from a man aged 25 to 40 with Graves' hyperthyroidism that later progressed to Graves' ophthalmopathy.

This chain connects TRBV6-1 to TRBJ2-2; D not certain. The CDR3 is 16 amino acids. Trimming took off 6 bases at V and 1 base at J, with 15 bases between the two ends. Looked up from germline, CDR1 is MNHNS and CDR2 is SASEGT. CDR3 in amino acids: CASRPWLNENTGELFF. The CDR3 nucleotides read TGTGCCAGCAGACCCTGGCTAAACGAGAACACCGGGGAGCTGTTTTTT.

The chain carries TRBV27 and TRBJ2-5, with D possibly TRBD2 on 5 matching bases. The V end was cut by 3 bases, the J end by 4 bases, with 12 bases between. The germline gives CDR1 MNHEY, CDR2 SMNVEV (reference sequence). The CDR3 covers 14 residues. CDR3 in amino acids: CASSFGVSLETQYF. The DNA of the CDR3 is TGTGCCAGCAGTTTCGGGGTGTCCCTAGAGACCCAGTACTTC.

The sample holds many counts of this clonotype. The chain combines TRBV11-3 with TRBJ2-1; D may match TRBD1 or TRBD2 (5 bases each). This CDR3 is built from 14 residues. In germline, CDR1 is SGHNT, CDR2 YENEEA. Between the trimmed V and J ends, which lost 4 bases and 3 bases, there was a span of 10 bases. The CDR3 DNA reads TGTGCCAGCAGCTCCGGGACGGTCTACAATGAGCAGTTCTTC. Protein sequence: CASSSGTVYNEQFF.

This clonotype was detected many times. This chain uses TRBV5-1 with TRBJ2-5; 8 positions match TRBD2. This CDR3 is built from 11 residues. CDR1 and CDR2 from the germline V gene are SGHRS and YFSETQ. V gave up 0 bases and J gave up 12 bases; unmatched junction bases: 1. As DNA, the CDR3 is TGCGCCAGCAGCTTGGTACTAGCGGAGTACTTC. Its translation is CASSLVLAEYF.

This clonotype has just a few counts. V usage is TRBV20-1 and J usage is TRBJ1-6; 9 positions agree with TRBD1. This CDR3 contains 17 residues. The J segment lost 6 bases and the V segment lost 0 bases, leaving 9 bases of the junction unmatched. Germline CDR1 reads DFQATT; CDR2 reads SNEGSKA (reference sequence). For the CDR3, the DNA is TGCAGTGCTAGAGATTACGGACAGGGGATCCGTAATTCACCCCTCCACTTT. The encoded protein is CSARDYGQGIRNSPLHF.

This clonotype was detected only a few times. In DNA form, the CDR3 reads TGTGCCAGCAGCGCGACAGGGGGCGCGGCGAAGGTTCTCACCTTC. This gives the protein CASSATGGAAKVLTF. This chain uses TRBV9 with TRBJ1-2; 10 positions match TRBD1. Unmatched junction bases numbered 15, after V lost 3 bases and J lost 13 bases. Looked up from germline, CDR1 is SGDLS and CDR2 is YYNGEE. This CDR3 is built from 15 residues.

This clonotype has a count of ten or more. The chain joins TRBV28 to TRBJ1-1; 11 nucleotides line up with TRBD1. Trimming removed 7 bases from V and 11 bases from J; junction bases left unmatched: 9. Germline V CDR1 and CDR2: MDHEN, SYDVKM. This CDR3 is built from 13 residues. CDR3 loop: CASIGQGAYEAFF. The CDR3 DNA is TGTGCCAGCATCGGACAGGGGGCCTATGAGGCTTTCTTT.

This chain connects TRBV2 to TRBJ2-7; D uncertain. Per the germline V gene, CDR1 is SNHLY and CDR2 is FYNNEI. This CDR3 contains 12 residues. Trimming removed 8 bases from V and 1 base from J, with 9 bases in between. The CDR3 loop is CASVFRSYEQYF. In DNA form, the CDR3 reads TGTGCCAGCGTTTTCAGATCCTACGAGCAGTACTTC. The full variable domain, completed using reference TRBV2 and TRBJ2-7, is EPEVTQTPSHQVTQMGQEVILRCVPISNHLYFYWYRQILGQKVEFLVSFYNNEISEKSEIFDDQFSVERPDGSNFTLKIRSTKLEDSAMYFCASVFRSYEQYFGPGTRLTVT.

This clonotype was seen ten or more times. V and J are TRBV11-2 and TRBJ2-1; a weak D match, TRBD2 (6 bases). This CDR3 spans 14 amino acids. V was clipped by 1 base and J by 6 bases, with 10 bases between them. The germline V gene has CDR1 SGHAT and CDR2 FQNNGV. The CDR3 DNA is TGTGCCAGCAGCTTAGGCGGGACCACCAATGAGCAGTTCTTC. Residues: CASSLGGTTNEQFF.

This clonotype was observed at least ten times. Mismatch with germline at one junction end may stem from a read error. The V call is TRBV30, the J call TRBJ2-1; 8 bases map to TRBD2. The CDR3 length is 13 residues. CDR1 GTSNPN and CDR2 SVGIG come from the germline V gene (reference sequence). CDR3 bases: TGTGCTTGGAAGTACGGGGGGGACGGTGAGCAGTTCTTC. Residues: CAWKYGGDGEQFF.

Ten or more counts support this clonotype. The J gene is TRBJ2-1, the V gene TRBV30, with 8 nucleotides matching TRBD1. CDR3 length: 13 amino acids. With V trimmed by 3 bases and J by 7 bases, 5 bases remained unmatched. Germline V gives CDR1 GTSNPN, CDR2 SVGIG (reference sequence). CDR3 nucleotides: TGTGCCTGGAGCGCGACAGGGGAAAATGAGCAGTTCTTC. This translates into CAWSATGENEQFF.

This clonotype came up many times. The chain has TRBV7-2 and TRBJ2-7, with D perhaps TRBD2 (6 bases). The CDR3 runs to 12 residues. CDR1 is SGHTA and CDR2 is FQGNSA in the germline V gene. The germline V and J ends were trimmed by 3 bases and 6 bases, with 9 bases remaining between them. In DNA form, the CDR3 reads TGTGCCAGCAGCTTTGGAGGGGCCGAGCAGTACTTC. Its protein is CASSFGGAEQYF.

Here the CDR3 DNA reads TGCGCCAGCAGCCGCATATCTAGCGGGGGGGCCAATGAGCAGTTCTTC. Protein sequence: CASSRISSGGANEQFF. V is TRBV4-1 and J is TRBJ2-1; 12 positions agree with TRBD2. CDR1 is MGHRA and CDR2 is YSYEKL in the germline V gene. CDR3 length: 16 amino acids. V gave up 4 bases and J gave up 6 bases; unmatched junction bases: 7.

Ten or more counts support this clonotype. CDR3 coding DNA: TGTGCCAGCAGTGATTTGGGGATACCCCTCCACTTT. This encodes CASSDLGIPLHF. The chain uses TRBV2 and TRBJ1-6; D unclear. CDR3 size: 12 residues. Trimming removed 3 bases at V and 12 bases at J, with 9 bases between. CDR1 is SNHLY and CDR2 is FYNNEI in the germline V gene.